This T cell receptor (beta chain) was identified in a study of vaccination and CD4 T cells after COVID-19. Across the study: In the convalescent cohort, there were six males and four females, two of them Hispanic.

Comments on this clonotype: Antigen specificity is unknown.

An Oncomine TCR Beta short-read assay was used to sequence the DNA from cultured CD4+ T cells. TCRdb processed the PCR reads anew with MiXCR; each CDR3 protein has one entry. The repertoire includes about 10,000 distinct CDR3 sequences, 69% of them detected once, and approximately 10% sits in the top ten. Germline V gene data show CDR1 as SGHDN and CDR2 as FVKESK. This CDR3 has 16 amino acids. Trimming cost V 0 bases and J 0 bases, with 6 bases left between them. Treatment reported: approximately 10-day PBMC culture with coronavirus spike peptide pools or control peptides (ViraFEST assay). The chain recombines TRBV14 with TRBJ1-6; no clear D. The origin of this receptor is a human donor who had recovered from COVID-19. Sequencing was carried out using CD4+ T cells from blood, cultured in vitro. DNA of the CDR3: TGTGCCAGCAGCCAAGACCGGAGCTCCTATAATTCACCCCTCCACTTT. This encodes CASSQDRSSYNSPLHF.